This TCR beta chain was observed in a study of post-analysis software for immune sequencing data. Study as a whole: Included courses were relapsing-remitting and secondary progressive multiple sclerosis; progressive-relapsing multiple sclerosis was also included.

The germline CDR1 and CDR2 sequences are MNHNY and SVGAGI (reference sequence). Trimming removed 5 bases at V and 3 bases at J, with 15 bases between. The CDR3 consists of 15 residues. Study-level results: Patients carried roughly 5 TRBV segments more frequently than controls did, and TRBV5-6, TRBV5-1 and TRBV20-1 were among them. The F measure placed samples prepared in the same batch into strongly shared clusters.

Notes on this clonotype: Its antigen is undetermined.

Tagging with unique molecular identifiers was a feature of the TCR beta cDNA libraries. One entry per CDR3 protein, called by TCRdb with MiXCR from the PCR reads. The sample has approximately 350,000 distinct CDR3 sequences; roughly 38% are singletons. The chain recombines TRBV6-6 with TRBJ2-3; D possibly corresponds to TRBD2 (5 bases). This receptor was obtained from a girl between 5 and 17 years old with multiple sclerosis. The sequencing input was blood. The CDR3 nucleotides read TGTGCCAGCAGTCGAGCCGGACTGTGGACAGATACGCAGTATTTT. The encoded protein is CASSRAGLWTDTQYF.